This TCR beta chain appears in the sequencing data of a study of T cell repertoires in cytomegalovirus infection. As regards this clonotype: The antigen is undetermined.

CDR1 and CDR2 from the germline V gene are LGHDT and YNNKEL (reference sequence). The CDR3 extends over 14 amino acids. After removal of 5 bases from V and 8 bases from J, the junction contained 9 bases not matched to a gene. TCRdb re-called the reads through MiXCR, storing one row per CDR3 protein. Of 250,000 to 300,000 distinct CDR3 sequences listed, under 25% were seen once; the top ten hold approximately 19%. This receptor was taken from a human donor in good health (CMV status not recorded). Some clones in this sample may be carry-over from other donors' samples. The genes are TRBV3-1 and TRBJ1-1, with 9 bases that match TRBD1. The sequencing used cultured PBMCs, collected from culture after CMV antigen stimulation. CDR3 DNA sequence: TGTGCCAGCAGCAGATCGACAGGGGGACCAGAAGCTTTCTTT. This gives the protein CASSRSTGGPEAFF.